This entry lists 20 T cell receptor beta chains sequenced from one sample in a study of monozygotic twins with inflammatory bowel disease. TCRdb reprocessed the 5' RACE reads, with one entry per CDR3 protein and no DNA. This sample's clone table lists some 400,000 distinct CDR3 sequences. The sequenced sample consisted of blood. These receptors were obtained from a human donor with ulcerative colitis or Crohn's disease, or a healthy co-twin of an affected twin (not recorded which).

The gene calls are TRBV6-1 and TRBJ1-6. The CDR3 length is 14 residues. The germline V gene has CDR1 MNHNS and CDR2 SASEGT. Here the CDR3 reads CASSLGIGNSPLHF.

This sequence joins TRBV2 and TRBJ1-2. The CDR3 extends over 14 amino acids. Germline values: CDR1 SNHLY, CDR2 FYNNEI. CDR3 protein: CASCFEGLYYGYTF.

V and J are TRBV5-5 and TRBJ2-1; TCRdb returns TRBD2, unconfirmable since there is no DNA. Per germline, CDR1 SGHKS and CDR2 YYEKEE (reference sequence). The CDR3 is 17 residues long. CDR3 sequence: CASSPGLAWSSYNEQFF.

J is TRBJ1-2 and V is TRBV5-5. Germline V lookup: CDR1 SGHKS, CDR2 YYEKEE (reference sequence). There are 15 residues in the CDR3. Here the CDR3 reads CASSQGQAINYGYTF. The full variable domain, its missing parts supplied by reference TRBV5-5 and TRBJ1-2, is DAGVTQSPTHLIKTRGQQVTLRCSPISGHKSVSWYQQVLGQGPQFIFQYYEKEERGRGNFPDRFSARQFPNYSSELNVNALLLGDSALYLCASSQGQAINYGYTFGSGTRLTVV.

The rearrangement uses TRBV25-1 and TRBJ2-1. This CDR3 has 12 residues. The germline V gene has CDR1 MGHDK and CDR2 SYGVNS. The CDR3 sequence is CASSSTINEQFF.

The chain is built from TRBV7-2 and TRBJ1-3. Germline V lookup: CDR1 SGHTA, CDR2 FQGNSA. The CDR3 contains 14 residues. This CDR3 reads CASSFTRQGNTIYF.

The V call is TRBV20-1, the J call TRBJ2-3; the D call from TCRdb, TRBD2, cannot be confirmed without DNA. CDR3 size: 14 residues. Germline values: CDR1 DFQATT, CDR2 SNEGSKA (reference sequence). CDR3: CSASAASGRDTQYF.

This CDR3 reads CASRRSGQGNTEAFF. The genes are TRBV12-3 or TRBV12-4 and TRBJ1-1; TCRdb's D call, TRBD1, is unchecked because there is no DNA. CDR3 length equals 15 residues.

The chain links TRBV7-3 to TRBJ1-1; TCRdb's D call, TRBD1, is unchecked because there is no DNA. This CDR3 spans 14 amino acids. Germline V CDR1 and CDR2: SGHTA, FQGTGA. CDR3: CASSPGTANTEAFF.

This chain uses TRBV7-9 with TRBJ2-2; the D call from TCRdb, TRBD2, cannot be confirmed without DNA. The CDR3 has 13 residues. In germline, CDR1 is SEHNR, CDR2 FQNEAQ (reference sequence). The CDR3 here is CASETTTTGELFF. Using reference TRBV7-9 and TRBJ2-2 for the parts outside the CDR3, the full variable domain is DTGVSQNPRHKITKRGQNVTFRCDPISEHNRLYWYRQTLGQGPEFLTYFQNEAQLEKSRLLSDRFSAERPKGSFSTLEIQRTEQGDSAMYLCASETTTTGELFFGEGSRLTVL.

This chain links TRBV18 with TRBJ1-5; the TCRdb D gene call, TRBD1, has no DNA to confirm it. Germline CDR1 is KGHSH and CDR2 is LQKENI. This CDR3 region has 15 residues. The CDR3 spells CASSPGQSPGQPQHF. Filled out from reference TRBV18 and TRBJ1-5, the complete variable domain reads NAGVMQNPRHLVRRRGQEARLRCSPMKGHSHVYWYRQLPEEGLKFMVYLQKENIIDESGMPKERFSAEFPKEGPSILRIQQVVRGDSAAYFCASSPGQSPGQPQHFGDGTRLSIL.

The chain carries TRBV5-1 and TRBJ2-5; the D gene TCRdb calls, TRBD2, cannot be checked with no DNA. The CDR3 is 14 amino acids. Germline CDR1 is SGHRS and CDR2 is YFSETQ. This chain's CDR3 is CASSPQIGGETQYF.

The rearrangement links TRBV20-1 to TRBJ2-2; TCRdb's assignment of TRBD2 cannot be checked, as there is no DNA. Germline assignment: CDR1 DFQATT and CDR2 SNEGSKA (reference sequence). The CDR3 consists of 15 residues. CDR3 protein: CSAEDFLLHSGELFF.

J is TRBJ2-7 and V is TRBV11-3; TCRdb outputs TRBD1, but without DNA this stays unchecked. The CDR3 covers 15 residues. CDR1 and CDR2 from the germline V gene are SGHNT and YENEEA. CDR3 in amino acids: CASSPGTVQIDEQYF.

This chain's CDR3 is CASSRPSGTGNSNQPQHF. The chain is built from TRBV6-1 and TRBJ1-5; the D call from TCRdb, TRBD1, cannot be confirmed without DNA. From germline, CDR1 is MNHNS and CDR2 SASEGT. This CDR3 has 18 residues.

CDR3 amino acids: CASSEGWSYEQYF. The chain has TRBV6-1 and TRBJ2-7. The CDR3 is 13 amino acids. Germline-derived CDR1 and CDR2 are MNHNS and SASEGT.

The chain combines TRBV12-3 or TRBV12-4 with TRBJ2-7; TCRdb's assignment of TRBD1 cannot be checked, as there is no DNA. This CDR3 contains 13 residues. The CDR3 loop is CASSRGQAYEQYF.

The V gene is TRBV29-1, the J gene TRBJ1-5. The length of the CDR3 is 13 residues. Germline V lookup: CDR1 SQVTM, CDR2 ANQGSEA. The CDR3 spells CSVEGGVGQPQHF.

The rearrangement joins TRBV6-6 to TRBJ1-1; the TCRdb D gene call, TRBD1, has no DNA to confirm it. This CDR3 region has 13 residues. Per germline, CDR1 MNHNY and CDR2 SVGAGI (reference sequence). The CDR3 is CAGRQEGITEAFF.

The chain has TRBV5-1 and TRBJ1-6; with no DNA, the TCRdb D assignment of TRBD1 cannot be verified. This CDR3 is built from 16 residues. Germline V gives CDR1 SGHRS, CDR2 YFSETQ. The CDR3 region is CASSPSGQDRNSPLHF.